One and the same sample provided the 14 T cell receptor beta chains below, sequenced in a study of T-cell memory formation after mild COVID-19. TCRdb ran MiXCR on the 5' RACE reads and lists one entry per CDR3 protein. The profile covers around 130,000 distinct CDR3 sequences, with approximately 5.9% appearing a single time and 2% to 2.5% taken by the ten largest. Sequenced input: PBMCs or a T cell subset sorted from them (not recorded which). The source is an adult woman who had mild COVID-19 (a few samples of this study predate the infection). Cell type and time point are not known.

This clonotype was seen a few times. The chain employs TRBV5-1 and TRBJ2-3; a weak D match, TRBD1 (6 bases). The germline CDR1 and CDR2 sequences are SGHRS and YFSETQ. This CDR3 is 13 amino acids long. The germline V and J ends were trimmed by 4 bases and 3 bases, with 9 bases remaining between them. The DNA for the CDR3 is TGCGCCAGCAGCCCGACAGGTACAGATACGCAGTATTTT. This codes for CASSPTGTDTQYF. Full variable domain (remainder filled in from reference TRBV5-1 and TRBJ2-3): KAGVTQTPRYLIKTRGQQVTLSCSPISGHRSVSWYQQTPGQGLQFLFEYFSETQRNKGNFPGRFSGRQFSNSRSEMNVSTLELGDSALYLCASSPTGTDTQYFGPGTRLTVL.

This clonotype was found many times. The chain employs TRBV5-1 and TRBJ1-1, with D perhaps matching TRBD1 (6 bases). This CDR3 contains 16 residues. CDR1 and CDR2 from the germline V gene are SGHRS and YFSETQ. With 1 base removed from V and 1 base from J, the gap between germline ends came to 14 bases. DNA for the CDR3: TGCGCCAGCAGCTTGTTGGGGGGCGCTGGGAACACTGAAGCTTTCTTT. It codes for CASSLLGGAGNTEAFF. The full variable domain, completed using reference TRBV5-1 and TRBJ1-1, is KAGVTQTPRYLIKTRGQQVTLSCSPISGHRSVSWYQQTPGQGLQFLFEYFSETQRNKGNFPGRFSGRQFSNSRSEMNVSTLELGDSALYLCASSLLGGAGNTEAFFGQGTRLTVV.

In DNA form, the CDR3 reads TGTGCCAGCAGCCAAGTGGCGGTGGGAACAGGAGATACGCAGTATTTT. This translates into CASSQVAVGTGDTQYF. The chain uses TRBV4-2 and TRBJ2-3; perhaps TRBD1 as D (5 bases). This CDR3 is 16 amino acids long. V was cut by 1 base and J by 5 bases, with 16 bases left in between. The germline CDR1 and CDR2 sequences are LGHNA and YNFKEQ.

This clonotype was seen repeatedly, ten times or more. V gene TRBV12-3 or TRBV12-4 combines with J gene TRBJ2-7; 8 bases line up with TRBD2. V trimming: 5 bases; J trimming: 7 bases; junction bases outside the gene matches: 13. This CDR3 contains 15 residues. CDR3: CASSPTSGGSSEQYF. The CDR3 DNA reads TGTGCCAGCAGTCCCACTAGCGGTGGGTCTTCGGAGCAGTACTTC.

The chain combines TRBV20-1 with TRBJ2-7; D unresolved. Per the germline V gene, CDR1 is DFQATT and CDR2 is SNEGSKA (reference sequence). Deletions cut 3 bases from V and 0 bases from J, with 9 bases between. The CDR3 has 13 residues. Written as DNA, the CDR3 is TGCAGTGCTAGTAGTGACATCTCCTACGAGCAGTACTTC. Amino acids: CSASSDISYEQYF.

This clonotype was counted at least ten times. The V call is TRBV29-1, the J call TRBJ1-2; 9 nucleotides align to TRBD1. The CDR3 runs 11 residues. Germline CDR1 is SQVTM and CDR2 is ANQGSEA. Trimming took 6 bases from V and 8 from J; bases not matched to a gene: 4. DNA of the CDR3: TGCAGCGTGGGGACAGGGTTGGGCTACACCTTC. Residues: CSVGTGLGYTF. Using reference TRBV29-1 and TRBJ1-2 for the parts outside the CDR3, the full variable domain is SAVISQKPSRDICQRGTSLTIQCQVDSQVTMMFWYRQQPGQSLTLIATANQGSEATYESGFVIDKFPISRPNLTFSTLTVSNMSPEDSSIYLCSVGTGLGYTFGSGTRLTVV.

At least ten counts were recorded for this clonotype. The chain links TRBV6-1 to TRBJ1-5; D ambiguous. V was trimmed by 0 bases and J by 7 bases, leaving 10 bases between them. CDR1 and CDR2 (germline): MNHNS, SASEGT. The CDR3 consists of 14 residues. This chain's CDR3 is CASSEAWGGQPQHF. Here the CDR3 DNA reads TGTGCCAGCAGTGAAGCGTGGGGAGGGCAGCCCCAGCATTTT.

This clonotype has only a few counts. V and J are TRBV27 and TRBJ1-1; D gene uncertain. The germline V gene has CDR1 MNHEY and CDR2 SMNVEV (reference sequence). Trimming took off 3 bases at V and 2 bases at J, with 10 bases between the two ends. This CDR3 has 14 residues. CDR3 region: CASSLHRVNTEAFF. CDR3 nucleotide sequence: TGTGCCAGCAGTTTGCACAGAGTAAACACTGAAGCTTTCTTT.

This sequence joins TRBV7-6 and TRBJ2-3, with 7 bases identical to TRBD2. Germline loops: CDR1 SGHVS, CDR2 FNYEAQ. With 4 bases clipped from V and 0 bases from J, the junction kept 16 bases outside the gene matches. This CDR3 is 19 amino acids long. The CDR3 sequence: CASSWEDTAGSTSTDTQYF. CDR3 nucleotides: TGTGCCAGCAGCTGGGAGGACACAGCGGGAAGTACTAGCACAGATACGCAGTATTTT.

This clonotype was detected ten times or more. V gene TRBV20-1 combines with J gene TRBJ1-3, with unresolved D. Germline V gene sequence: CDR1 DFQATT, CDR2 SNEGSKA (reference sequence). The CDR3 extends over 13 amino acids. The ends were cut back, 1 base at V and 0 bases at J, with 4 bases in the middle. The CDR3 region has the DNA TGCAGTGCTAGAGTCCCCTCTGGAAACACCATATATTTT. It yields the protein CSARVPSGNTIYF.

This clonotype was picked up a small number of times. CDR3 DNA sequence: TGTGCCAGCAGCCAAGATCGTACCAGGGCGGGCGGGGAGCTGTTTTTT. Residues: CASSQDRTRAGGELFF. V gene TRBV4-2 combines with J gene TRBJ2-2, with D possibly called TRBD1 or TRBD2 (5 bases each). Germline V gene sequence: CDR1 LGHNA, CDR2 YNFKEQ. CDR3 length: 16 amino acids. V lost 0 bases and J 7 bases, leaving 15 bases between the germline ends.

This clonotype was counted ten times or more. This chain connects TRBV5-1 to TRBJ2-1, with 7 bases that match TRBD1. The CDR3 runs to 16 residues. V lost 0 bases to trimming and J lost 10 bases; unmatched junction nucleotides: 13. From germline, CDR1 is SGHRS and CDR2 YFSETQ. In nucleotides, the CDR3 is TGCGCCAGCAGCTTGGCCCCCGTTAACGACAGGGAAGAGCAGTTCTTC. Protein product: CASSLAPVNDREEQFF.

The chain employs TRBV28 and TRBJ1-4; perhaps TRBD1 as D (6 bases). The CDR3 loop spans 16 amino acids. Germline V CDR1 and CDR2: MDHEN, SYDVKM. V was cut by 1 base and J by 4 bases, with 13 bases left in between. The CDR3 protein is CASSLSRGGSNEKLFF. The DNA of the CDR3 is TGTGCCAGCAGTTTATCCAGGGGCGGGAGTAATGAAAAACTGTTTTTT.

Many counts were recorded for this clonotype. The chain employs TRBV3-1 and TRBJ2-4, with 8 bases identical to TRBD1. J gave up 9 bases and V 5 bases, and 6 bases lay outside the gene matches. The V gene's germline CDR1 is LGHDT and CDR2 YNNKEL (reference sequence). This CDR3 has 13 amino acids. CDR3 DNA sequence: TGTGCCAGCAGCTGGACAGGGTCGGTCATTCAGTACTTC. Its protein is CASSWTGSVIQYF. Together with reference TRBV3-1 and TRBJ2-4, the CDR3 gives the full variable domain: DTAVSQTPKYLVTQMGNDKSIKCEQNLGHDTMYWYKQDSKKFLKIMFSYNNKELIINETVPNRFSPKSPDKAHLNLHINSLELGDSAVYFCASSWTGSVIQYFGAGTRLSVL.